Listed here are 20 T cell receptor beta chains from one sample, sequenced in a study of blood T cell repertoires in COVID-19. TCRdb keeps only in-frame clones here, not all; method: immunoSEQ multiplex PCR. The table lists 45,000 to 65,000 clones, 80% to 90% of them singletons. Material: peripheral blood. The receptor source for this set is a human donor in a cohort sampled during active COVID-19.

CDR3 DNA: TGTGCCAGCAGCTTTCATACAGGGGCCAATCAGCCCCAGCATTTT. Translating gives CASSFHTGANQPQHF. The rearrangement joins TRBV5-8 to TRBJ1-5; 7 nucleotides agree with TRBD1. The germline V gene encodes CDR1 SGHTS and CDR2 YDEGEE. V shed 2 bases, J shed 3 bases, and the junction held 5 bases outside the gene matches. This CDR3 comprises 15 residues.

The chain recombines TRBV12-3 or TRBV12-4 with TRBJ1-6; D is possibly TRBD1 (6 bases). The CDR3 sequence is 13 residues long. The V end lost 5 bases, the J end lost 9 bases, and 11 bases lay between the germline ends. The DNA of the CDR3 is TGTGCCAGCAGTGACACAGGGTTTTCACCCCTCCACTTT. Protein: CASSDTGFSPLHF.

This chain joins TRBV5-1 and TRBJ2-5; 9 positions agree with TRBD2. Trimming took 3 bases from V and 3 from J; bases not matched to a gene: 9. The CDR3 runs 16 residues. Germline-derived CDR1 and CDR2 are SGHRS and YFSETQ. The DNA for the CDR3 is TGCGCCAGCAGCTCCCGGCTCTTAGCGGGGGAAGAGACCCAGTACTTC. It yields the protein CASSSRLLAGEETQYF. Full variable domain (missing parts from reference TRBV5-1 and TRBJ2-5): KAGVTQTPRYLIKTRGQQVTLSCSPISGHRSVSWYQQTPGQGLQFLFEYFSETQRNKGNFPGRFSGRQFSNSRSEMNVSTLELGDSALYLCASSSRLLAGEETQYFGPGTRLLVL.

The chain joins TRBV6-4 to TRBJ2-1; 11 nucleotides line up with TRBD1. The CDR3 has 16 residues. Germline CDR1 and CDR2: MRHNA and SNTAGT. J gave up 4 bases and V 0 bases, and 2 bases lay outside the gene matches. In nucleotides, the CDR3 is TGTGCCAGCAGTGACTCCGGGACAGGGGGTTACAATGAGCAGTTCTTC. Protein sequence: CASSDSGTGGYNEQFF.

The J gene is TRBJ2-3, the V gene TRBV11-2; 7 positions match TRBD2. V dropped 5 bases and J dropped 1; count of bases not matched to a gene: 12. This CDR3 has 17 residues. CDR1 and CDR2 from the germline V gene are SGHAT and FQNNGV. The CDR3, as DNA: TGTGCCAGCAGCGTATCACCCGGTGCGGGGGGCACAGATACGCAGTATTTT. Translating it yields CASSVSPGAGGTDTQYF.

V and J are TRBV19 and TRBJ1-2; no reliable D call. The CDR3 contains 13 residues. In germline, CDR1 is LNHDA, CDR2 SQIVND (reference sequence). V shed 7 bases and J shed 6 bases, with 15 bases lying between them. CDR3 loop: CASTRRRGNGYTF. The CDR3 DNA sequence: TGTGCCAGTACCAGGCGACGGGGTAATGGCTACACCTTC. Complete variable domain (other parts from reference TRBV19 and TRBJ1-2): DGGITQSPKYLFRKEGQNVTLSCEQNLNHDAMYWYRQDPGQGLRLIYYSQIVNDFQKGDIAEGYSVSREKKESFPLTVTSAQKNPTAFYLCASTRRRGNGYTFGSGTRLTVV.

The chain joins TRBV2 to TRBJ2-3, with D unresolved. V shed 8 bases and J shed 1 base, with 7 bases lying between them. Germline V gene data show CDR1 as SNHLY and CDR2 as FYNNEI. The length of the CDR3 is 12 residues. The CDR3 DNA sequence: TGTGCCAGCGGTCGGGGCACAGATACGCAGTATTTT. The encoded protein is CASGRGTDTQYF. Combining the CDR3 with reference TRBV2 and TRBJ2-3 gives the whole variable domain EPEVTQTPSHQVTQMGQEVILRCVPISNHLYFYWYRQILGQKVEFLVSFYNNEISEKSEIFDDQFSVERPDGSNFTLKIRSTKLEDSAMYFCASGRGTDTQYFGPGTRLTVL.

The CDR3 DNA is TGTGCCAGTAGTACCTTACAGGGGTATCAGCCCCAGCATTTT. This gives the protein CASSTLQGYQPQHF. The chain employs TRBV19 and TRBJ1-5; 7 nucleotides line up with TRBD1. Germline trimming cut 4 bases from V and 5 bases from J; bases unmatched to any gene: 5. The CDR3 is 14 residues long. In germline, CDR1 is LNHDA, CDR2 SQIVND (reference sequence).

The rearrangement joins TRBV2 to TRBJ2-7; D is ambiguous. V was trimmed by 2 bases and J by 2 bases, leaving 10 bases between them. CDR3 length: 14 residues. Germline-derived CDR1 and CDR2 are SNHLY and FYNNEI. CDR3 in amino acids: CASSETLYPYEQYF. Here the CDR3 DNA reads TGTGCCAGCAGTGAAACTCTTTACCCCTACGAGCAGTACTTC.

The V and J genes are TRBV21-1 and TRBJ1-5; the D segment call TRBD1 is taken from the table without a DNA check. TRBV21-1 is a pseudogene segment. The CDR3 runs to 14 residues. The CDR3 coding sequence is TGTGCCAGCAGCAAAACAGGGGTTGACCAGCCCCAGCATTTT. Residues: CASSKTGVDQPQHF.

The chain links TRBV5-1 to TRBJ1-1; 7 nucleotides match TRBD1. V gave up 1 base and J gave up 4 bases; unmatched junction bases: 4. Per the germline V gene, CDR1 is SGHRS and CDR2 is YFSETQ. CDR3 size: 14 residues. CDR3 DNA sequence: TGCGCCAGCAGCTTGTACAGGGGTGGCACTGAAGCTTTCTTT. This codes for CASSLYRGGTEAFF.

This clone appeared once. The chain has TRBV12-5 and TRBJ1-1, with D perhaps matching TRBD1 (6 bases). Per germline, CDR1 LGHNT and CDR2 FRNRAP. Trimming took off 4 bases at V and 5 bases at J, with 14 bases between the two ends. The CDR3 has 14 residues. As DNA, the CDR3 is TGTGCTAGTGGTTCGTCAGGGGAAGCTACTGAAGCTTTCTTT. This sequence encodes CASGSSGEATEAFF.

The chain links TRBV5-1 to TRBJ2-1; tentative D call: TRBD1 (6 bases). V was clipped by 4 bases and J by 10 bases, with 12 bases between them. CDR1 and CDR2 (germline): SGHRS, YFSETQ. There are 12 residues in the CDR3. The CDR3 spells CASSITGIEQFF. The CDR3, as DNA: TGCGCCAGCAGCATAACAGGGATCGAGCAGTTCTTC.

The rearrangement uses TRBV9 and TRBJ2-2, with 11 bases that match TRBD2. The V gene's germline CDR1 is SGDLS and CDR2 YYNGEE. The CDR3 consists of 16 residues. V lost 4 bases and J lost 8; bases outside the gene matches: 10. For the CDR3, the DNA is TGTGCCAGCAGCCTCACCACCCTAGCGGGAGGTGGGGAGCTGTTTTTT. This translates into CASSLTTLAGGGELFF.

The chain recombines TRBV19 with TRBJ1-3, with 7 positions matching TRBD1. Germline V gene data show CDR1 as LNHDA and CDR2 as SQIVND (reference sequence). The CDR3 loop spans 16 amino acids. V trimming: 5 bases; J trimming: 2 bases; junction bases outside the gene matches: 9. The CDR3 nucleotides read TGTGCCAGTAGTGTCCGGGACAGCGAAACTGGAAACACCATATATTTT. Protein product: CASSVRDSETGNTIYF. Complete variable domain (other parts from reference TRBV19 and TRBJ1-3): DGGITQSPKYLFRKEGQNVTLSCEQNLNHDAMYWYRQDPGQGLRLIYYSQIVNDFQKGDIAEGYSVSREKKESFPLTVTSAQKNPTAFYLCASSVRDSETGNTIYFGEGSWLTVV.

As for this clone: Relative to the germline gene, one junction end is altered; a read error may explain this. V usage is TRBV7-7 and J usage is TRBJ2-5, with 9 bases matching TRBD2. This CDR3 is built from 16 residues. Germline V gives CDR1 SSHAT, CDR2 FNYEAQ (reference sequence). CDR3 in amino acids: CASSLGVAGVEEAQYF. The CDR3 DNA is TGTGCCAGCAGCTTAGGGGTAGCGGGAGTTGAAGAGGCCCAGTACTTC.

The V gene is TRBV4-1, the J gene TRBJ1-1; the D is unclear. V was pared by 0 bases and J by 1 base, with 15 bases between. Germline assignment: CDR1 MGHRA and CDR2 YSYEKL. The CDR3 is 17 amino acids. DNA of the CDR3: TGCGCCAGCAGCCAAGAGCCGCCTTACCGGGAGAACACTGAAGCTTTCTTT. Its translation is CASSQEPPYRENTEAFF.

This chain joins TRBV19 and TRBJ2-7; 7 bases are a match to TRBD1. The CDR3 extends over 15 amino acids. Germline lookup yields CDR1 LNHDA and CDR2 SQIVND (reference sequence). Trimming at V came to 3 bases and at J to 0 bases, leaving 5 bases not matched to a gene. CDR3: CASSMDRTSSYEQYF. DNA for the CDR3: TGTGCCAGTAGTATGGACAGGACAAGCTCCTACGAGCAGTACTTC.

This clone has a handful of counts. The CDR3 DNA sequence: TGCAGCGGGGGGACAGGACCGAATGAGCAGTTCTTC. Amino acid sequence: CSGGTGPNEQFF. V gene TRBV29-1 combines with J gene TRBJ2-1, with 8 bases matching TRBD1. The CDR3 extends over 12 amino acids. The V and J ends lost 7 bases and 7 bases, in that order; junction bases with no gene match: 6. The germline V gene has CDR1 SQVTM and CDR2 ANQGSEA.

The table lists this clone with a count of one. The rearrangement joins TRBV19 to TRBJ2-7; TRBD1 agrees at 8 bases. Germline assignment: CDR1 LNHDA and CDR2 SQIVND (reference sequence). V gave up 3 bases and J gave up 0 bases; unmatched junction bases: 7. The CDR3 runs to 16 residues. The CDR3 sequence is CASSIGAGQGSYEQYF. DNA for the CDR3: TGTGCCAGTAGTATTGGAGCTGGACAGGGCTCCTACGAGCAGTACTTC.